The T cell receptor (beta chain) under discussion was sequenced for a study of T cell repertoires in cytomegalovirus infection. Study-wide results and caveats: It was HLA-C-restricted CMV-specific TCR beta clonotypes that dominated the response ex vivo.

This clonotype was seen a few times. Its antigen is currently unknown. MiXCR, applied by TCRdb to the reads, yields one record per CDR3 protein. The table lists approximately 990,000 distinct CDR3 sequences, approximately 30% of them singletons. This CDR3 is 12 amino acids long. The V gene lost 5 bases and the J gene lost 4 bases, with 8 bases spanning the gap. The source of this sequence is a human donor in good health (CMV status not recorded). Some clones in this sample may be carry-over from other donors' samples. The J gene is TRBJ1-1, the V gene TRBV12-3 or TRBV12-4; no firm D call. This specimen consisted of cultured CD8+ T cells from PBMCs, obtained from culture after CMV antigen stimulation. CDR3 bases: TGTGCCAGCAGTCCTCGGCCCACTGAAGCTTTCTTT. Translating gives CASSPRPTEAFF.